The rows below give T cell receptor beta chains drawn from one sample of a study of blood T cell repertoires in COVID-19. TCRdb's copy holds only in-frame clones and misses some; the assay was immunoSEQ multiplex PCR. The sample contains about 140,000 clones, 85% to 90% of which appear only once. Sequenced: peripheral blood. These receptors came from a man aged 55-75 years with active or convalescent COVID-19. Each CDR3 is given without its conserved first and last residue. The order of the fields is V gene, CDR3 length, clone size, J gene, CDR3 protein. Clone sizes are given selectively: once, few, many, or a class where the clone is expanded.

TRBV5-5	14	NA	TRBJ2-7	ASSLKAGEGSYEQY
TRBV28	17	NA	TRBJ2-7	ASSYHRTSGGSFSSEQY
TRBV4-3	17	NA	TRBJ1-3	ASSQGPGQFKVSGNTIY
TRBV21-1	13	once	TRBJ2-2	ASLPGTGWTGELF
TRBV7-2	11	NA	TRBJ2-3	ASSEQSTDTQY
TRBV5-4	12	once	TRBJ1-2	ASSIQGPNYGYT
TRBV19	10	NA	TRBJ1-4	ASSITGGKLF
TRBV6-6	13	NA	TRBJ2-1	ASSRLFGGPDEQF
TRBV4-1	15	NA	TRBJ2-3	ASSQDPGLSNLDTQY
TRBV3-1/TRBV3-2	11	NA	TRBJ2-7	ASSPEWEREQY
TRBV3-1/TRBV3-2	14	NA	TRBJ1-2	ASSHPLGGGARGYT
TRBV5-1	11	once	TRBJ2-7	ASSVVGPLGQY
TRBV6-5	12	NA	TRBJ2-7	ASSRGLALYEQY
TRBV28	13	NA	TRBJ2-4	ASNPPTVAKNIQY
TRBV5-6	10	NA	TRBJ2-7	ASSSGGYEQY
TRBV7-3	14	NA	TRBJ2-1	ASSTHGGSSYNEQF
TRBV28	14	NA	TRBJ1-3	ASSSLGLQTGNTIY
TRBV9	12	NA	TRBJ2-7	ASSVAYSAYEQY
TRBV7-9	14	NA	TRBJ2-1	ASSPWTGASYNEQF
TRBV7-8	14	NA	TRBJ1-1	ASSLMAQVPSTEAF
TRBV4-3	12	NA	TRBJ2-7	ASSQVRGVGGQY
TRBV3-1/TRBV3-2	11	NA	TRBJ2-1	ASSQAVSYEQF
TRBV6-5	11	few	TRBJ1-4	ASSIRDRDLLF
TRBV4-3	14	NA	TRBJ2-3	ASSQDSAGGADTQY
TRBV6-2/TRBV6-3	12	NA	TRBJ2-7	ASSWVEGPYEQY
TRBV19	12	few	TRBJ1-4	ASRRDRLNEKLF
TRBV7-2	15	NA	TRBJ2-1	ASSSGLAVSSYNEQF
TRBV24-1	13	NA	TRBJ2-7	ATIATSGGTYEQY
TRBV19	12	NA	TRBJ1-6	ASSPDRFNSPLH
TRBV5-4	12	NA	TRBJ1-4	ASSSERTGEKLF
TRBV24-1	13	NA	TRBJ2-3	ATSDPGLEGNTQY
TRBV5-1	11	NA	TRBJ2-1	ASSLIAVNEQF